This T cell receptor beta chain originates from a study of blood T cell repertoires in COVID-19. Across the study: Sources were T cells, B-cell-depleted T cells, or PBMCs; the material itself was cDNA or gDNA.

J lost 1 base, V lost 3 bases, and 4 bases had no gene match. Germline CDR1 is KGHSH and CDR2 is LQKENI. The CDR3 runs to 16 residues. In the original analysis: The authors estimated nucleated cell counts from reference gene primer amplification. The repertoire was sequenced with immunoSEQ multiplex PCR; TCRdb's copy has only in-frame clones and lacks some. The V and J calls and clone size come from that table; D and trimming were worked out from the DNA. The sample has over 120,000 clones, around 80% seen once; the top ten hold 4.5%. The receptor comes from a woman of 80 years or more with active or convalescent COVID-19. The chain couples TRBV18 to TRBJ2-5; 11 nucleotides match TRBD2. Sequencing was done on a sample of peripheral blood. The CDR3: CASSPRLAGFQETQYF. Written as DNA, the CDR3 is TGTGCCAGCTCACCCAGACTAGCGGGGTTCCAAGAGACCCAGTACTTC.